This TCR beta chain was identified in a study of T cell responses to AZD1222 COVID-19 vaccine. As for this clone: Its antigen remains unknown.

Study conclusions and caveats: Seropositive status at baseline applied to only five or six AZD1222 recipients. Targeting of unmutated variant regions was reportedly seen in nearly half of spike-specific TCRs.

The CDR3 contains 14 residues. V was pared by 5 bases and J by 5 bases, with 15 bases between. CDR1 and CDR2 (germline): SGHTA, FQGNSA. TCRdb keeps only in-frame clones here, not all; method: immunoSEQ multiplex PCR. The table lists around 95,000 clones, about 87% of them singletons, with 4.2% in the top ten. The sample in question was peripheral blood, obtained on day 0 of MenACWY control vaccination. This clonotype originated in an adult in good health. The chain combines TRBV7-2 with TRBJ2-5; D tentatively fits TRBD1 or TRBD2 (5 bases each). CDR3 in DNA: TGTGCCAGCAGCCCTGATCGGGGCCGGGAGACCCAGTACTTC. It codes for CASSPDRGRETQYF.